The present T cell receptor (beta chain) was sequenced within a study of early T cells in non-severe SARS-CoV-2 infection. Overall study: The chains were unpaired, and the sequenced material was bulk RNA from unsorted whole blood.

Researchers attached unique molecular identifiers to individual cDNA molecules. Via MiXCR, TCRdb re-called the 5' RACE reads, giving one row per CDR3 protein. The sample shows fewer than 80,000 distinct CDR3 sequences, 7.5% to 9% of them seen only once. Germline loops: CDR1 SGHVS, CDR2 FNYEAQ. Trimming at V came to 4 bases and at J to 3 bases, leaving 3 bases not matched to a gene. The CDR3 covers 16 residues. The receptor comes from an adult who was a healthcare worker with PCR-confirmed SARS-CoV-2 infection or an uninfected control (not recorded which). J is TRBJ2-3 and V is TRBV7-6, with 14 nucleotides matching TRBD2. This specimen was whole blood, taken at baseline. The DNA for the CDR3 is TGTGCCAGCAGCTCCGGGACTAGCGGGAGTACAGATACGCAGTATTTT. Encoded protein: CASSSGTSGSTDTQYF.